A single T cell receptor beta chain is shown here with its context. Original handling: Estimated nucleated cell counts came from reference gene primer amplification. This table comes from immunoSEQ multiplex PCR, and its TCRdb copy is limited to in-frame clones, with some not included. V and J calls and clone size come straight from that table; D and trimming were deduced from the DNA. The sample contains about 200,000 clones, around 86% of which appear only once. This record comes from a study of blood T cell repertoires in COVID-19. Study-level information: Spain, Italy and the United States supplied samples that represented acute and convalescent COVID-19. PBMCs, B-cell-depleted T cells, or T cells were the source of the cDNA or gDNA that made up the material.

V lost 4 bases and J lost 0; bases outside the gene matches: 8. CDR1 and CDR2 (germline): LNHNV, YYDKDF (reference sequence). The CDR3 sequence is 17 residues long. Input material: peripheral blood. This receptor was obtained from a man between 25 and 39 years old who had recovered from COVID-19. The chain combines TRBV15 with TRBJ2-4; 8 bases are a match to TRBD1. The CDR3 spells CATSTLGQGVAKNIQYF. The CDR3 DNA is TGTGCCACCAGCACCCTCGGACAGGGAGTAGCCAAAAACATTCAGTACTTC. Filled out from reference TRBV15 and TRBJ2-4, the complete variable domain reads DAMVIQNPRYQVTQFGKPVTLSCSQTLNHNVMYWYQQKSSQAPKLLFHYYDKDFNNEADTPDNFQSRRPNTSFCFLDIRSPGLGDTAMYLCATSTLGQGVAKNIQYFGAGTRLSVL.